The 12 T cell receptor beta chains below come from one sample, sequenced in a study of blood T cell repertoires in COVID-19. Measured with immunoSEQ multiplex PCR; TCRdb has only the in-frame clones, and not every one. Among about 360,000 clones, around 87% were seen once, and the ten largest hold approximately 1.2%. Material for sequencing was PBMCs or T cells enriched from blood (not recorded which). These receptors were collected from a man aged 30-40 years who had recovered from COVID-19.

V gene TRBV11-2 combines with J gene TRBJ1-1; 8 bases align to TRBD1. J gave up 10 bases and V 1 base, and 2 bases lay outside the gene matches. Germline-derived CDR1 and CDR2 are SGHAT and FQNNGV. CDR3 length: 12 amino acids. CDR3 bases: TGTGCCAGCAGCTTAGGGACAGGGTTAGCTTTCTTT. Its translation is CASSLGTGLAFF.

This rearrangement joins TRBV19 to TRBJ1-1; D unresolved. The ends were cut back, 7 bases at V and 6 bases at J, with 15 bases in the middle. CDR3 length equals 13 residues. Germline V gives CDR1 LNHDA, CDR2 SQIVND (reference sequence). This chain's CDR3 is CASTLFLDSEAFF. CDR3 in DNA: TGTGCCAGTACCCTGTTCCTGGACTCTGAAGCTTTCTTT.

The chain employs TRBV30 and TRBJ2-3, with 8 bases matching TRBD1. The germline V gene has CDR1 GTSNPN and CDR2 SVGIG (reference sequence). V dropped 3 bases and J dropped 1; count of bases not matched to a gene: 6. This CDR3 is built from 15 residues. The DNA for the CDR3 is TGTGCCTGGAGCCCAGGGGGCGCGGGCACAGATACGCAGTATTTT. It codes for CAWSPGGAGTDTQYF.

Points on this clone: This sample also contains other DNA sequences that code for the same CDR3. The CDR3 here is CASSVSGSSYNEQFF. CDR3 DNA: TGTGCCAGCAGCGTCAGCGGTAGCTCCTACAATGAGCAGTTCTTC. The rearrangement joins TRBV9 to TRBJ2-1; D is perhaps TRBD2 (5 bases). The CDR3 consists of 15 residues. V was clipped by 2 bases and J by 0 bases, with 9 bases between them. Germline CDR1 is SGDLS and CDR2 is YYNGEE.

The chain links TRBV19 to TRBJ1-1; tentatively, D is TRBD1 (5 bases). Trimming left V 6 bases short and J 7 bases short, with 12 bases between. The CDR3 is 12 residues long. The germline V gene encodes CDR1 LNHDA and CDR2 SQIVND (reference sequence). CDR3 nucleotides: TGTGCCAGTAGCGTCGGGCAGGGTGAAGCTTTCTTT. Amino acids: CASSVGQGEAFF.

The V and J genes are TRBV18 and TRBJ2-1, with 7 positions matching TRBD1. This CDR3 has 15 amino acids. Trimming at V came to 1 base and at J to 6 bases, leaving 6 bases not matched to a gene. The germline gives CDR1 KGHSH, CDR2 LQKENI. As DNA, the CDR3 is TGTGCCAGCTCACCACTAGGACAGGTTCCCAATGAGCAGTTCTTC. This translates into CASSPLGQVPNEQFF.

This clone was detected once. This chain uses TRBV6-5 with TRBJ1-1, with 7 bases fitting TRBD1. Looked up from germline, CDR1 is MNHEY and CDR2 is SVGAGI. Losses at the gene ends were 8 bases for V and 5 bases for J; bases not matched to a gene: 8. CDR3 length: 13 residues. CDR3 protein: CASGHRGGTEAFF. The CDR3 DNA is TGTGCCAGCGGCCACAGGGGTGGGACTGAAGCTTTCTTT.

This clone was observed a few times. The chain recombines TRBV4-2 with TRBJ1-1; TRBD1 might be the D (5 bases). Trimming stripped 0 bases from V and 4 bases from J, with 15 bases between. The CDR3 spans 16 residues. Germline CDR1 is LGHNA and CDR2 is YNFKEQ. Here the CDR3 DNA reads TGTGCCAGCAGCCAAGATTTGGTCAGGGTAAGCACTGAAGCTTTCTTT. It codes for CASSQDLVRVSTEAFF.

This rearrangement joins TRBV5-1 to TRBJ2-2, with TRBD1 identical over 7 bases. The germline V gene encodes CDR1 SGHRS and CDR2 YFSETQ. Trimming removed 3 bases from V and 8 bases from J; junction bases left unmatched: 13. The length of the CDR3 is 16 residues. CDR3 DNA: TGCGCCAGCAGCTCGGGACAGACCCTAGAGAAAGGGGAGCTGTTTTTT. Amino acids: CASSSGQTLEKGELFF.

CDR3 residues: CASSDTGGTEAFF. The CDR3 nucleotides read TGTGCCAGCAGTGATACAGGGGGGACTGAAGCTTTCTTT. V gene TRBV6-1 combines with J gene TRBJ1-1; TRBD1 matches 8 bases. With 3 bases clipped from V and 5 bases from J, the junction kept 2 bases outside the gene matches. The CDR3 runs to 13 residues. Germline V gene lookup returns CDR1 MNHNS and CDR2 SASEGT.

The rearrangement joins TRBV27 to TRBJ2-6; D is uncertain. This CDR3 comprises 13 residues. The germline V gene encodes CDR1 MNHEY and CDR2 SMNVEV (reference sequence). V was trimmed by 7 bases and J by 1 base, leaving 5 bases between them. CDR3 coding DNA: TGTGCCAGCACGCGGTCTGGGGCCAACGTCCTGACTTTC. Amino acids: CASTRSGANVLTF.

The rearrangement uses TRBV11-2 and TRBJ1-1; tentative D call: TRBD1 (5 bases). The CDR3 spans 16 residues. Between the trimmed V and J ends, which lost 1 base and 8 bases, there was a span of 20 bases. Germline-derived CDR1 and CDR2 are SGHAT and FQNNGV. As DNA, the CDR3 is TGTGCCAGCAGCTTAGGGCAGGGCAGGGTCGGCCCCGAAGCTTTCTTT. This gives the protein CASSLGQGRVGPEAFF.